A selection of T cell receptor beta chains follows, all from one sample in a study of OX40 agonist ivuxolimab in advanced cancers. Clones were read by immunoSEQ multiplex PCR, and TCRdb kept only the in-frame ones, dropping some. The repertoire holds 65,000 to 75,000 clones, with around 86% as singletons. The sample in question was CD4+ or CD8+ T cells sorted from blood, obtained in a trial of the OX40 agonist ivuxolimab. These receptors came from an adult with an advanced solid tumor such as melanoma, head and neck, liver or kidney cancer. Both conserved end residues are part of each CDR3. The order of the fields is J gene, clone size, V gene, D gene, CDR3 DNA, CDR3 protein. D genes are given only for firm matches. A row's size may be missing; if present it is once, few, many or a size class.

TRBJ2-3	-	TRBV30	-	TGTGCCTGGAGTAAAGCGGCTGGGGATACGCAGTATTTT	CAWSKAAGDTQYF
TRBJ2-3	-	TRBV13	-	TGTGCCAGCAGCTTAATGTGGGGGAAATCGGTAACAGATACGCAGTATTTT	CASSLMWGKSVTDTQYF
TRBJ1-4	-	TRBV5-1	-	TGCGCCAGCAGCTTGGGAGGGGCTGCAACTAATGAAAAACTGTTTTTT	CASSLGGAATNEKLFF
TRBJ2-7	-	TRBV5-5	-	TGTGCCAGCAGCTCCACCGGGACGGACGCCTACGAGCAGTACTTC	CASSSTGTDAYEQYF
TRBJ1-4	once	TRBV15	-	TGTGCCACCAGCAGAGATGTAGGGGGTAATGAAAAACTGTTTTTT	CATSRDVGGNEKLFF
TRBJ2-2	-	TRBV25-1	-	TGTGCCAGCAGTGCCCCTAACACCGGGGAGCTGTTTTTT	CASSAPNTGELFF
TRBJ1-6	few	TRBV6-1	-	TGTGCCAGCAGTGAATATCCGGGACATTCTTCACCCCTCCACTTT	CASSEYPGHSSPLHF
TRBJ2-5	-	TRBV15	-	TGTGCCTCCTCCCCCGGACGGTGGGAGACCCAGTACTTC	CASSPGRWETQYF
TRBJ2-7	few	TRBV9	-	TGTGCCAGCGTTAACGAGCAGTACTTC	CASVNEQYF
TRBJ1-1	-	TRBV15	-	TGTGCCACCAGCAGAGAATACGGTTTCACTGAAGCTTTCTTT	CATSREYGFTEAFF
TRBJ2-2	-	TRBV19	-	TGTGCCAGCAGAACTTCTGGGGGCTCCACCGGGGAGCTGTTTTTT	CASRTSGGSTGELFF
TRBJ1-5	-	TRBV7-8	-	TGTGCCAGCAGCTTAGGTCGTAGCAATCAGCCCCAGCATTTT	CASSLGRSNQPQHF
TRBJ2-1	-	TRBV18	TRBD2	TGTGCCAGCTCACCGCCTAGCGGGAGGGGGAATGAGCAGTTCTTC	CASSPPSGRGNEQFF
TRBJ2-1	once	TRBV28	TRBD1	TGTGCCAGCAGTATCGACAGGGGGCAATCTATAATGAATGAGCAGTTCTTC	CASSIDRGQSIMNEQFF
TRBJ2-3	few	TRBV12-5	TRBD1	TGTGCTAGTGGTTTGGGACAGGGAAGCACAGATACGCAGTATTTT	CASGLGQGSTDTQYF
TRBJ1-1	-	TRBV6-6	TRBD1	TGTGCCAGCACACGGGACAGTTTAAACACTGAAGCTTTCTTT	CASTRDSLNTEAFF
TRBJ1-3	-	TRBV5-4	-	TGTGCCAGCAGCTTAGAGGAGCCCTCTGGAAACACCATATATTTT	CASSLEEPSGNTIYF
TRBJ1-2	-	TRBV7-2	-	TGTGCCAGCAGCTTAAACAGTCACTATGGCTACACCTTC	CASSLNSHYGYTF
TRBJ1-3	-	TRBV6-5	-	TGTGCCAGCAGTTGGGTTTCTGGAAACACCATATATTTT	CASSWVSGNTIYF
TRBJ2-7	-	TRBV18	TRBD2	TGTGCCAGCTCAACAGACAGAGACAGGACTAGCGGGATCGAGCAGTACTTC	CASSTDRDRTSGIEQYF
TRBJ1-3	-	TRBV6-5	TRBD1	TGTGCCAGTCGGACAGGGGAGGGAAACACCATATATTTT	CASRTGEGNTIYF
TRBJ1-1	once	TRBV5-4	-	TGTGCCAGCAGCTTGAGGCAGGAAGCTTTCTTT	CASSLRQEAFF
TRBJ1-1	few	TRBV15	-	TGTGCCACCAGCAGAGATCCGGGGGGCACTGAAGCTTTCTTT	CATSRDPGGTEAFF
TRBJ1-2	-	TRBV4-1	-	TGCGCCAGCAGCCAAGATACAGGGAACTATGGCTACACCTTC	CASSQDTGNYGYTF
TRBJ2-5	-	TRBV7-3	TRBD1	TGTGCCAGCAGCTTAGGGAATAACAGGGGGGAGACCCAGTACTTC	CASSLGNNRGETQYF
TRBJ1-6	-	TRBV14	TRBD1	TGTGCCAGCAGCCTAAAGACAGGGAGGAATTCACCCCTCCACTTT	CASSLKTGRNSPLHF
TRBJ2-3	-	TRBV25-1	-	TGTGCCAGCAGTGGCGATAGGGACGGAGTGGCTACGCAGTATTTT	CASSGDRDGVATQYF
TRBJ1-1	-	TRBV2	-	TGTGCCAGCAGTGAACGTTACACTGAAGCTTTCTTT	CASSERYTEAFF
TRBJ2-3	-	TRBV5-1	-	TGCGCCAGCAGCTTGGCCCCCACCAACGTGCAGTATTTT	CASSLAPTNVQYF
TRBJ1-4	-	TRBV7-2	-	TGTGCCAGCAGCTTAGGGGGGGCGAGGTCTAATGAAAAACTGTTTTTT	CASSLGGARSNEKLFF
TRBJ1-2	once	TRBV6-6	TRBD1	TGTGCCAGCAGTTACGGACAGGGCCGGGGTAATGGCTACACCTTC	CASSYGQGRGNGYTF
TRBJ2-6	-	TRBV19	-	TGTGCCAGTAGTCGCTACTCTGGGGCCAACGTCCTGACTTTC	CASSRYSGANVLTF
TRBJ2-2	-	TRBV5-1	-	TGCGCCAGCAGCCCGGTGGAGACACGGGGCACCGGGGAGCTGTTTTTT	CASSPVETRGTGELFF
TRBJ1-1	-	TRBV5-6	TRBD1	TGTGCCAGCAGCCAAACCGGGACAGGGGGCAAAGCTTTCTTT	CASSQTGTGGKAFF
TRBJ2-2	once	TRBV9	-	TGTGCCAGCAGCGTAGACCCACCAGGGATGGGGGCTTACACCGGGGAGCTGTTTTTT	CASSVDPPGMGAYTGELFF
TRBJ2-5	-	TRBV10-3	TRBD2	TGTGCCATCAGTGGAGGACTAGCGGGAGATTCCGAGACCCAGTACTTC	CAISGGLAGDSETQYF
TRBJ2-2	-	TRBV7-2	-	TGTGCCAGCAAAGCTTCAGATCCCCGGGGCACCGGGGAGCTGTTTTTT	CASKASDPRGTGELFF
TRBJ1-2	-	TRBV7-2	-	TGTGCCAGCAGCTTAAATCCCAGGATCTATGGCTACACCTTC	CASSLNPRIYGYTF
TRBJ1-2	-	TRBV18	TRBD1	TGTGCCAGCTCACTGAACAGGGGGAAGAACAACTATGGCTACACCTTC	CASSLNRGKNNYGYTF
TRBJ1-1	few	TRBV7-3	-	TGTGCCAGCAGCTTGATGAAGGTCGGGAACACTGAAGCTTTCTTT	CASSLMKVGNTEAFF
TRBJ1-4	once	TRBV5-1	-	TGCGCCAGCAGCCCCTTTGAGAATGAAAAACTGTTTTTT	CASSPFENEKLFF
TRBJ1-3	-	TRBV4-1	-	TGCGCCAGCAGCCAACTCCCCGCCTCTGGAAACACCATATATTTT	CASSQLPASGNTIYF
TRBJ2-1	few	TRBV29-1	TRBD1	TGCAGCGTTGAAGATTCGGGACAGGGATACAATGAGCAGTTCTTC	CSVEDSGQGYNEQFF
TRBJ2-3	-	TRBV19	-	TGTGCCAGCCGGGTATCAGATACGCAGTATTTT	CASRVSDTQYF